This T cell receptor (beta chain) emerged from a study of beta chain features in type 1 diabetes. Study in general: Healthy donors resembled patients in age, gender and cell yields.

This clone was seen only a few times. The antigen is undetermined. The CDR3 totals 13 residues. Germline V gives CDR1 MGHDK, CDR2 SYGVNS. V was clipped by 3 bases and J by 8 bases, with 10 bases between them. General study findings and limits: VDJ junctions from type 1 diabetes patients carried fewer insertions and larger deletions.

What was sequenced were expressed TCRB transcripts, since all of the isolated RNA had been reverse transcribed. Assay used: immunoSEQ multiplex PCR; TCRdb lists only in-frame clones, some missing. The sample has a few hundred thousand clones, approximately 16% seen once. The rearrangement uses TRBV25-1 and TRBJ2-2; D may be TRBD1 (6 bases). The sequencing sample was made of naive CD4+ T cells from blood. The source is a young woman in good health. The CDR3 DNA reads TGTGCCAGCAGTGAGGGGGCGCGGGGGGAGCTGTTTTTT. Translated: CASSEGARGELFF. Using reference TRBV25-1 and TRBJ2-2 for the parts outside the CDR3, the full variable domain is EADIYQTPRYLVIGTGKKITLECSQTMGHDKMYWYQQDPGMELHLIHYSYGVNSTEKGDLSSESTVSRIRTEHFPLTLESARPSHTSQYLCASSEGARGELFFGEGSRLTVL.